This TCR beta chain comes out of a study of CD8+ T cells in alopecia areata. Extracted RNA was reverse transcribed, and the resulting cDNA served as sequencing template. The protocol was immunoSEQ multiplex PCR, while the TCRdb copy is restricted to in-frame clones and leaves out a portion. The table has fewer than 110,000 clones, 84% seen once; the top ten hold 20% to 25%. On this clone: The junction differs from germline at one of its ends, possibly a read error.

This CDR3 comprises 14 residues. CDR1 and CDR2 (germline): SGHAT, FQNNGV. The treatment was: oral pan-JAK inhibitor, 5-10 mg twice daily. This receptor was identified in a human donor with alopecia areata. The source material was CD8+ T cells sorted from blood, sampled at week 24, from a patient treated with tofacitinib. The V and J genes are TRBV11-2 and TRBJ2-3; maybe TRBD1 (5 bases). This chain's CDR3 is CASSLGRSTDTQYF. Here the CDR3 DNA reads TGTGCCAGCAGCTTGGGGCGAAGCACAGATACGCAATATTTT.